The sequence of this TCR beta chain was determined in a study of cytomegalovirus exposure and HLA in healthy donors. The PCR made use of 60 Vbeta and 13 Jbeta primers. TCRdb's copy holds only in-frame clones and misses some; the assay was immunoSEQ multiplex PCR. This sample has about 160,000 clones, with 70% to 80% found just once. CDR1 and CDR2 (germline): SQVTM, ANQGSEA. V dropped 3 bases and J dropped 1 base, with 14 bases sitting between them. This CDR3 contains 15 residues. The chain employs TRBV29-1 and TRBJ2-3; perhaps TRBD2 as D (6 bases). This sequence originates from a man younger than 40 in good health and CMV-seropositive. Sequencing used PBMCs. CDR3 in amino acids: CSVEGSRGGTDTQYF. The CDR3 DNA reads TGCAGCGTTGAGGGGTCGCGGGGAGGCACAGATACGCAGTATTTT.